Here is one T cell receptor (beta chain) with its context. The data belong to a study of blood T cell repertoires in COVID-19. The overall study: Donors in the United States, Italy and Spain gave samples during acute or convalescent COVID-19.

V was clipped by 10 bases and J by 4 bases; unmatched bases: 10. This CDR3 is 14 amino acids long. Germline V gene sequence: CDR1 MNHEY, CDR2 SMNVEV (reference sequence). The table came from immunoSEQ multiplex PCR; TCRdb's copy has only in-frame clones and leaves some out. The repertoire holds more than 300,000 clones, with approximately 89% as singletons. Enrollment of patients from Seattle took place during active infection, with longitudinal follow-up. The rearrangement uses TRBV27 and TRBJ2-3; TRBD2 agrees at 8 bases. Sequences were obtained from peripheral blood. The source of this sequence is a woman aged 25 to 39 with COVID-19, enrolled during active disease. This CDR3 is CATRPGRGADTQYF. For the CDR3, the DNA is TGTGCCACCAGGCCCGGGAGGGGGGCAGATACGCAGTATTTT.